These 19 T cell receptor beta chains were sequenced from one sample in a study of blood T cells in healthy people across ages. Sample-barcoded 5' priming and a J-beta primer mix drove a second PCR of roughly 7 to 11 cycles. TCRdb called the 5' RACE reads again in MiXCR, with one record for every CDR3 protein. Here the sample spans approximately 760,000 distinct CDR3 sequences, 25% being singletons. The sample was also linked to a second study, of T cells of mothers and their children.

Material for sequencing was blood. All receptors come from a boy aged 10-17 years in good health.

The sample holds a few counts of this clonotype. The chain has TRBV2 and TRBJ1-4; D is ambiguous. CDR3 length equals 11 residues. V was pared by 4 bases and J by 3 bases, with 0 bases between. Per germline, CDR1 SNHLY and CDR2 FYNNEI. CDR3 sequence (DNA): TGTGCCAGCAGTGCTAATGAAAAACTGTTTTTT. It yields the protein CASSANEKLFF.

This clonotype has more than one count but fewer than ten. This chain connects TRBV29-1 to TRBJ2-3, with a possible D match to TRBD1 (6 bases). Germline CDR1 SQVTM, CDR2 ANQGSEA. Trimming took off 3 bases at V and 3 bases at J, with 7 bases between the two ends. CDR3 length: 12 amino acids. The CDR3 bases are TGCAGCGTTGAGCAGGGGACAGATACGCAGTATTTT. The encoded protein is CSVEQGTDTQYF.

This chain links TRBV12-3 or TRBV12-4 with TRBJ2-5; 11 bases are shared with TRBD1. TRBJ2-7 matches the DNA end more closely, so the J call is doubtful. The CDR3 has 13 residues. The CDR3 loop is CASSWDRGTEQYF. The CDR3 nucleotides are TGTGCCAGCAGCTGGGACAGGGGGACCGAGCAGTACTTC.

This clonotype occurred a few times. This chain links TRBV12-3 or TRBV12-4 with TRBJ2-3, with unresolved D. The CDR3 has 13 residues. V was shortened by 7 bases and J by 3 bases, with 11 bases between the two germline ends. CDR3 sequence reads: CASTWGRTDTQYF. The CDR3 region has the DNA TGTGCCAGCACCTGGGGTAGGACAGATACGCAGTATTTT.

This rearrangement joins TRBV25-1 to TRBJ2-7; D remains ambiguous. CDR3 length: 10 residues. Trimming removed 5 bases from V and 6 bases from J, with 5 bases in between. Germline lookup yields CDR1 MGHDK and CDR2 SYGVNS. CDR3 nucleotide sequence: TGTGCCAGCAGTTTCCTCGAGCAGTACTTC. This encodes CASSFLEQYF.

The chain joins TRBV9 to TRBJ2-7, with 10 bases matching TRBD1. V shed 3 bases, J shed 5 bases, and the junction held 8 bases outside the gene matches. Germline assignment: CDR1 SGDLS and CDR2 YYNGEE. The CDR3 is 15 amino acids. CDR3 sequence: CASSAGGQGSNEQYF. The CDR3, as DNA: TGTGCCAGCAGCGCCGGGGGACAGGGGTCCAACGAGCAGTACTTC.

The J gene is TRBJ2-1, the V gene TRBV12-5, with TRBD2 identical over 9 bases. The CDR3 length is 16 residues. Germline assignment: CDR1 LGHNT and CDR2 FRNRAP. V was pared by 6 bases and J by 4 bases, with 10 bases of the junction left unmatched. The DNA for the CDR3 is TGTGCTAGTGGCCCTAGTGGGAGCGGGGGGTACAATGAGCAGTTCTTC. As protein: CASGPSGSGGYNEQFF.

This chain connects TRBV6-6 to TRBJ2-5, with D tentatively TRBD2 (6 bases). The end of the DNA is better explained by TRBJ2-1, so the J call may be wrong. The CDR3 totals 15 residues. From germline, CDR1 is MNHNY and CDR2 SVGAGI (reference sequence). The CDR3 spells CASSYSMGGRNEQFF. CDR3 nucleotides: TGTGCCAGCAGTTACTCGATGGGTGGGAGGAATGAGCAGTTCTTC.

This clonotype has just one count. The rearrangement links TRBV19 to TRBJ2-5; possibly TRBD1 for D (6 bases). Trimming shortened V by 10 bases and J by 1 base, and 10 bases separated the two germline ends. In germline, CDR1 is LNHDA, CDR2 SQIVND (reference sequence). The CDR3 is 12 residues long. The CDR3 DNA follows: TGTGCCACTAGACAGGCCCAAGAGACCCAGTACTTC. Translated: CATRQAQETQYF.

This clonotype was counted between two and nine times. This rearrangement joins TRBV28 to TRBJ2-7; D is possibly TRBD1 or TRBD2 (5 bases each). This CDR3 comprises 15 residues. Deletions cut 6 bases from V and 0 bases from J, with 15 bases between. Germline values: CDR1 MDHEN, CDR2 SYDVKM. Here the CDR3 reads CASRSGQGPSYEQYF. DNA of the CDR3: TGTGCCAGCAGGTCGGGGCAGGGCCCCTCCTACGAGCAGTACTTC. Full variable domain (outside the CDR3, taken from reference TRBV28 and TRBJ2-7): DVKVTQSSRYLVKRTGEKVFLECVQDMDHENMFWYRQDPGLGLRLIYFSYDVKMKEKGDIPEGYSVSREKKERFSLILESASTNQTSMYLCASRSGQGPSYEQYFGPGTRLTVT.

The gene calls are TRBV4-1 and TRBJ2-7; D is ambiguous. The CDR3 is made up of 13 amino acids. The V gene's germline CDR1 is MGHRA and CDR2 YSYEKL. V was cut by 1 base and J by 7 bases, with 11 bases left in between. The CDR3 reads CASSQGHATEQYF. CDR3 bases: TGCGCCAGCAGCCAAGGACACGCCACTGAGCAGTACTTC.

Only a few counts were recorded for this clonotype. The chain employs TRBV5-1 and TRBJ1-2, with D unclear. Germline loops: CDR1 SGHRS, CDR2 YFSETQ. V shed 1 base and J shed 2 bases, with 9 bases lying between them. The CDR3 contains 14 residues. The CDR3 region is CASSLSDQNYGYTF. For the CDR3, the DNA is TGCGCCAGCAGCTTGTCCGATCAGAACTATGGCTACACCTTC.

This clonotype was counted a few times. The chain recombines TRBV20-1 with TRBJ2-5; no definite D call. The closer fit of TRBJ2-1 to the DNA end suggests the J call may be wrong. The germline CDR1 and CDR2 sequences are DFQATT and SNEGSKA (reference sequence). There are 11 residues in the CDR3. This CDR3 reads CSARVHDEQFF. The DNA of the CDR3 is TGCAGTGCTAGAGTTCATGATGAGCAGTTCTTC.

The chain joins TRBV10-3 to TRBJ2-5, with 13 bases fitting TRBD2. The last part of the DNA fits TRBJ2-1 better; the J call may be wrong. There are 16 residues in the CDR3. Germline values: CDR1 ENHRY, CDR2 SYGVKD. The chain's CDR3 is CAISDPTSGGAYEQFF. The CDR3, as DNA: TGTGCCATCAGTGACCCCACTAGCGGGGGGGCCTATGAGCAGTTCTTC.

The chain carries TRBV15 and TRBJ2-5, with TRBD1 matching 10 bases. Germline loops: CDR1 LNHNV, CDR2 YYDKDF (reference sequence). This CDR3 has 15 residues. The trim removed 5 bases at V and 2 bases at J, leaving 5 bases unmatched. CDR3 amino acids: CATSLRTGGQETQYF. DNA for the CDR3: TGTGCCACCAGCTTAAGGACAGGGGGACAAGAGACCCAGTACTTC.

This clonotype was seen a few times. The rearrangement joins TRBV5-1 to TRBJ1-1, with D maybe TRBD1 (5 bases). V was clipped by 1 base and J by 1 base, with 11 bases between them. From germline, CDR1 is SGHRS and CDR2 YFSETQ. The CDR3 covers 15 residues. The CDR3 reads CASSLYGGTNTEAFF. DNA for the CDR3: TGCGCCAGCAGCTTGTATGGGGGGACGAACACTGAAGCTTTCTTT.

The V and J genes are TRBV20-1 and TRBJ2-3; D assignment may be TRBD1 or TRBD2 (5 bases each). V dropped 7 bases and J dropped 2 bases, with 7 bases sitting between them. CDR1 DFQATT and CDR2 SNEGSKA come from the germline V gene (reference sequence). The CDR3 contains 11 residues. CDR3 bases: TGCAGTGGGGACGCCACAGATACGCAGTATTTT. Protein: CSGDATDTQYF.

In this sample, this clonotype turned up a few times. V gene TRBV6-1 combines with J gene TRBJ1-1; TRBD1 agrees at 9 bases. Germline loops: CDR1 MNHNS, CDR2 SASEGT. The CDR3 consists of 14 residues. V was pared by 4 bases and J by 4 bases, with 4 bases of the junction left unmatched. The CDR3 region is CASSGTGGGTEAFF. The CDR3 region has the DNA TGTGCCAGCAGTGGAACAGGGGGCGGCACTGAAGCTTTCTTT.

This clonotype was recorded once. A much larger clonotype is one base distant, so this may be a read error. The V and J genes are TRBV29-1 and TRBJ2-7, with 14 bases lining up with TRBD2. The CDR3 has 13 amino acids. V dropped 7 bases and J dropped 4; count of bases not matched to a gene: 3. CDR1 and CDR2 (germline): SQVTM, ANQGSEA. CDR3 loop: CSAGTSGGYEQYF. In DNA form, the CDR3 reads TGCAGCGCCGGGACTAGCGGGGGTTACGAGCAGTACTTC.